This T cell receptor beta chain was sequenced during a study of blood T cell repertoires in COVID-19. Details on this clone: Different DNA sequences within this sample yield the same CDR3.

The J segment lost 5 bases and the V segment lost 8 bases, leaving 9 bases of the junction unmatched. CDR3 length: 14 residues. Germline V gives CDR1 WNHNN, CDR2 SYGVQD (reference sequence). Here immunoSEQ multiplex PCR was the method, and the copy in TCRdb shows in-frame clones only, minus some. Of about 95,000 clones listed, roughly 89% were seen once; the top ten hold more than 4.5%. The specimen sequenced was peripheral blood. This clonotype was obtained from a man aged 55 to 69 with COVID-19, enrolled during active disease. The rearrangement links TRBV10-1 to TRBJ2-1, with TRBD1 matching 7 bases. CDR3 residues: CASSSGTENNEQFF. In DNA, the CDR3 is TGCGCCAGCTCCTCCGGGACAGAAAACAATGAGCAGTTCTTC.